Sequencing of this T cell receptor beta chain was carried out in a study of blood T cells in healthy people across ages. This clonotype was picked up a small number of times. Per sample, at least 6 micrograms of total RNA were extracted. Trimming shortened V by 7 bases and J by 6 bases, and 11 bases separated the two germline ends. This CDR3 has 12 amino acids. A J-beta primer mix and a sample-barcoded 5' primer were used in a second PCR of roughly 6 to 12 cycles. From the 5' RACE reads, TCRdb called clonotypes with MiXCR, one entry per CDR3 protein. Of around 1.5 million distinct CDR3 sequences in the sample, approximately 40% were seen once.

The clonotype comes from a woman aged 18-29 years in good health. The specimen sequenced was blood. This rearrangement joins TRBV12-3 or TRBV12-4 to TRBJ2-3, with D tentatively TRBD1 or TRBD2 (5 bases each). CDR3 in amino acids: CASTNEGDTQYF. DNA of the CDR3: TGTGCCAGCACCAACGAGGGGGATACGCAGTATTTT.